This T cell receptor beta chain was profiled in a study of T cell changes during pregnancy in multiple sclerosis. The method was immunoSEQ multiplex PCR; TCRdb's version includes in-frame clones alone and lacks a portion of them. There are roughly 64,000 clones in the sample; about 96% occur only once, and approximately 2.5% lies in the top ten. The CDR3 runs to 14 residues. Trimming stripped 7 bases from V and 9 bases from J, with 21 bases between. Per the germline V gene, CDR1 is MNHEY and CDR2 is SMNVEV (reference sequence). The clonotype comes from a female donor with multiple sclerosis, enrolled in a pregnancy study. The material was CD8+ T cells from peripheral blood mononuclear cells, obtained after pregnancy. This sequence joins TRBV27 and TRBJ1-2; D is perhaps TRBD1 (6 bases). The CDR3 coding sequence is TGTGCCAGCACCCCAGGGGCCGGTGAGAAAAGCTACACCTTC. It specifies CASTPGAGEKSYTF.